The 22 T cell receptor beta chains reported below all come from one sample, sequenced in a study of T cell repertoires and HLA-DP antigens. These receptors lack a known antigen. Clones were sequenced by immunoSEQ multiplex PCR, and TCRdb holds only the in-frame ones, with some missing. The data contain approximately 86,000 clones, approximately 86% of them singletons. Sequencing was carried out using CD4+ T cells from PBMCs. These receptors all come from a man between 50 and 59 years old in good health and CMV-seronegative.

The chain combines TRBV10-3 with TRBJ1-1, with 8 positions matching TRBD1. Looked up from germline, CDR1 is ENHRY and CDR2 is SYGVKD. With 6 bases clipped from V and 1 base from J, the junction kept 1 base outside the gene matches. CDR3 length: 13 residues. CDR3 nucleotides: TGTGCCATCAGGGGACAGGAGAACACTGAAGCTTTCTTT. As protein: CAIRGQENTEAFF.

This sequence joins TRBV29-1 and TRBJ2-3; either TRBD1 or TRBD2 may supply D (5 bases each). The CDR3 runs to 13 residues. The V and J ends lost 4 bases and 5 bases respectively, with 13 bases between them. From germline, CDR1 is SQVTM and CDR2 ANQGSEA. The CDR3 spells CSVGGVFRDTQYF. The CDR3 DNA follows: TGCAGCGTTGGAGGGGTTTTTAGAGATACGCAGTATTTT.

The rearrangement links TRBV7-9 to TRBJ2-4; D may be TRBD1 or TRBD2 (5 bases each). V was trimmed by 0 bases and J by 3 bases, leaving 21 bases between them. The CDR3 is 19 amino acids. In germline, CDR1 is SEHNR, CDR2 FQNEAQ (reference sequence). In DNA, the CDR3 is TGTGCCAGCAGCTTAGCGCTAGGGACCCGTATTTGGGACAAAAACATTCAGTACTTC. Encoded protein: CASSLALGTRIWDKNIQYF.

The rearrangement joins TRBV12-5 to TRBJ1-5; 7 bases fit TRBD1. The junction had 4 bases not matched to a gene; V was cut back by 5 bases and J by 6 bases. The CDR3 has 13 residues. The germline CDR1 and CDR2 sequences are LGHNT and FRNRAP. The CDR3 loop is CASGQGGGQPQHF. The CDR3 DNA reads as TGTGCTAGTGGTCAAGGGGGCGGTCAGCCCCAGCATTTT. The full variable domain, in which reference TRBV12-5 and TRBJ1-5 provide the parts outside the CDR3, is DARVTQTPRHKVTEMGQEVTMRCQPILGHNTVFWYRQTMMQGLELLAYFRNRAPLDDSGMPKDRFSAEMPDATLATLKIQPSEPRDSAVYFCASGQGGGQPQHFGDGTRLSIL.

This chain links TRBV27 with TRBJ2-5; TRBD2 is a possible D gene (5 bases). CDR3 length: 15 residues. Deletions cut 3 bases from V and 4 bases from J, with 15 bases between. Germline assignment: CDR1 MNHEY and CDR2 SMNVEV (reference sequence). CDR3 in amino acids: CASSFAGSGRETQYF. CDR3 DNA sequence: TGTGCCAGCAGTTTCGCTGGGTCTGGGAGAGAGACCCAGTACTTC.

This clone has just one count. The CDR3 nucleotides read TGCGCCAGCAGCTTGTCCGACTCCTCGGCTGAAGAGACCCAGTACTTC. Its protein is CASSLSDSSAEETQYF. The chain has TRBV5-1 and TRBJ2-5; D ambiguous. Looked up from germline, CDR1 is SGHRS and CDR2 is YFSETQ. The CDR3 length is 16 residues. V was trimmed by 1 base and J by 3 bases, leaving 16 bases between them.

The rearrangement joins TRBV30 to TRBJ2-3; TRBD2 matches 9 bases. V trimming: 3 bases; J trimming: 3 bases; junction bases outside the gene matches: 4. CDR1 and CDR2 from the germline V gene are GTSNPN and SVGIG (reference sequence). The CDR3 is 14 residues long. CDR3 amino acids: CAWRPSGKTDTQYF. DNA of the CDR3: TGTGCCTGGAGGCCTAGCGGGAAGACAGATACGCAGTATTTT.

The V call is TRBV30, the J call TRBJ2-7, with D uncertain. V lost 5 bases to trimming and J lost 1 base, with 6 bases between them. CDR1 GTSNPN and CDR2 SVGIG come from the germline V gene (reference sequence). The CDR3 loop spans 11 amino acids. The CDR3 nucleotides are TGTGCCTGGTCGGCGTCCTACGAGCAGTACTTC. This codes for CAWSASYEQYF.

This chain joins TRBV7-8 and TRBJ2-7; 15 positions match TRBD2. There are 15 residues in the CDR3. The V gene's germline CDR1 is SGHVS and CDR2 FQNEAQ. The V gene end was trimmed by 5 bases and the J gene end by 4 bases; junction bases not matched to a gene: 3. The CDR3 spells CASSQGLAGGYEQYF. The CDR3 region has the DNA TGTGCCAGCAGCCAAGGACTAGCGGGAGGGTACGAGCAGTACTTC.

The chain uses TRBV7-9 and TRBJ2-7; 10 positions agree with TRBD2. The V gene's germline CDR1 is SEHNR and CDR2 FQNEAQ (reference sequence). The CDR3 is 15 amino acids. J lost 7 bases, V lost 2 bases, and 8 bases had no gene match. CDR3 DNA: TGTGCCAGCAGCTTACTTCTAGCGGGAGCTCAGGAGCAGTACTTC. This translates into CASSLLLAGAQEQYF.

The chain couples TRBV7-9 to TRBJ2-2; D possibly uses TRBD1 or TRBD2 (5 bases each). CDR3 length: 16 residues. V lost 10 bases to trimming and J lost 1 base, with 19 bases between them. Germline V CDR1 and CDR2: SEHNR, FQNEAQ (reference sequence). CDR3 amino acids: CATLPQRTLNTGELFF. In nucleotides, the CDR3 is TGTGCCACCTTACCCCAGCGGACATTGAACACCGGGGAGCTGTTTTTT.

This clone has a single count. The chain has TRBV19 and TRBJ1-2; maybe TRBD1 (6 bases). The CDR3 is made up of 11 amino acids. The ends were cut back, 6 bases at V and 6 bases at J, with 8 bases in the middle. Per germline, CDR1 LNHDA and CDR2 SQIVND (reference sequence). CDR3 protein: CASRHRDGYTF. The CDR3 coding sequence is TGTGCCAGTAGGCACAGGGATGGCTACACCTTC. Supplemented by reference TRBV19 and TRBJ1-2, the full variable domain reads DGGITQSPKYLFRKEGQNVTLSCEQNLNHDAMYWYRQDPGQGLRLIYYSQIVNDFQKGDIAEGYSVSREKKESFPLTVTSAQKNPTAFYLCASRHRDGYTFGSGTRLTVV.

This clone was recorded at least ten times. The V and J genes are TRBV6-6 and TRBJ2-7; TRBD2 aligns across 10 bases. CDR3 length: 15 residues. V gave up 4 bases and J gave up 3 bases; unmatched junction bases: 6. Germline V lookup: CDR1 MNHNY, CDR2 SVGAGI (reference sequence). CDR3 nucleotides: TGTGCCAGCAGTTCTCCGGGACTAGCGAGCTACGAGCAGTACTTC. Amino acid sequence: CASSSPGLASYEQYF.

V gene TRBV9 combines with J gene TRBJ1-1, with D uncertain. Germline CDR1 SGDLS, CDR2 YYNGEE. V was cut by 4 bases and J by 0 bases, with 13 bases left in between. There are 15 residues in the CDR3. The chain's CDR3 is CASSPSGVMNTEAFF. The DNA for the CDR3 is TGTGCCAGCAGCCCGAGCGGAGTCATGAACACTGAAGCTTTCTTT.

The chain carries TRBV30 and TRBJ1-2, with D uncertain. Trimming left V 0 bases short and J 2 bases short, with 4 bases between. CDR1 is GTSNPN and CDR2 is SVGIG in the germline V gene (reference sequence). The CDR3 consists of 12 residues. In DNA, the CDR3 is TGTGCCTGGAGTGTAGAAAACTATGGCTACACCTTC. Residues: CAWSVENYGYTF.

In its sample, this clone was seen once. V and J are TRBV5-1 and TRBJ1-2; 9 bases match TRBD1. The germline V gene has CDR1 SGHRS and CDR2 YFSETQ. After removal of 0 bases from V and 10 bases from J, the junction contained 13 bases not matched to a gene. This CDR3 region has 16 residues. CDR3 bases: TGCGCCAGCAGCTTGGGCGAGGGACAGGGCGGCTTCGCCTACACCTTC. Protein product: CASSLGEGQGGFAYTF.

This rearrangement joins TRBV9 to TRBJ2-3; D gene unclear. V was trimmed by 0 bases and J by 0 bases, leaving 8 bases between them. This CDR3 is built from 15 residues. Germline CDR1 reads SGDLS; CDR2 reads YYNGEE. CDR3: CASSVAGGSTDTQYF. CDR3 coding DNA: TGTGCCAGCAGCGTAGCGGGCGGCAGCACAGATACGCAGTATTTT. The complete variable domain, with remaining parts taken from reference TRBV9 and TRBJ2-3, reads DSGVTQTPKHLITATGQRVTLRCSPRSGDLSVYWYQQSLDQGLQFLIQYYNGEERAKGNILERFSAQQFPDLHSELNLSSLELGDSALYFCASSVAGGSTDTQYFGPGTRLTVL.

The chain carries TRBV2 and TRBJ1-2; 11 bases agree with TRBD1. Per germline, CDR1 SNHLY and CDR2 FYNNEI. The CDR3 is 15 residues long. Trimming removed 6 bases from V and 7 bases from J; junction bases left unmatched: 10. CDR3 in amino acids: CASRADGQGALGYTF. Here the CDR3 DNA reads TGTGCCAGCAGGGCTGACGGACAGGGGGCTCTTGGCTACACCTTC.

The chain employs TRBV13 and TRBJ1-1; D is undetermined. Looked up from germline, CDR1 is PRHDT and CDR2 is FYEKMQ (reference sequence). The CDR3 contains 14 residues. Trimming took off 5 bases at V and 4 bases at J, with 14 bases between the two ends. CDR3 nucleotide sequence: TGTGCCAGCAGCCTGACCCCAACCCCCACTGAAGCTTTCTTT. Translation: CASSLTPTPTEAFF.

This clone occurred once. The chain carries TRBV28 and TRBJ1-3; D unclear. Trimming took 5 bases from V and 4 from J, leaving 12 bases between them. CDR1 is MDHEN and CDR2 is SYDVKM in the germline V gene. The CDR3 has 14 residues. For the CDR3, the DNA is TGTGCCAGCAGTCCCGCAGGCTCCGGAAACACCATATATTTT. This translates into CASSPAGSGNTIYF.

The chain recombines TRBV6-1 with TRBJ1-1; 7 nucleotides match TRBD1. This CDR3 has 14 residues. The V segment lost 2 bases and the J segment 7 bases; nucleotides outside the gene matches: 7. Germline V gene sequence: CDR1 MNHNS, CDR2 SASEGT. The CDR3 nucleotides read TGTGCCAGCAGTGAACTCCAGGGGGTGGGTGAAGCTTTCTTT. This translates into CASSELQGVGEAFF.

This clone appeared a few times. The chain uses TRBV4-3 and TRBJ2-1, with D possibly matching TRBD2 (5 bases). Germline assignment: CDR1 LGHNA and CDR2 YSLEER. The CDR3 spans 18 residues. With 0 bases removed from V and 9 bases from J, the gap between germline ends came to 24 bases. The CDR3 coding sequence is TGCGCCAGCAGCCAAGACTGGCCCCCCAGGCGACGCGAGGGTGAGCAGTTCTTC. Protein: CASSQDWPPRRREGEQFF.